This entry lists 4 T cell receptor beta chains sequenced from one sample in a study of blood T cell repertoires in COVID-19. Sequencing used immunoSEQ multiplex PCR; TCRdb keeps in-frame clones, though not all of them. The sample has more than 200,000 clones; about 85% are singletons. Sample: PBMCs or T cells enriched from blood (not recorded which). Receptors originate from a woman in her 30s with acute COVID-19.

The chain joins TRBV2 to TRBJ1-6, with D perhaps matching TRBD1 (5 bases). CDR1 SNHLY and CDR2 FYNNEI come from the germline V gene. V shed 6 bases and J shed 7 bases, with 13 bases lying between them. This CDR3 is built from 14 residues. The CDR3 spells CASSREGLNSPLHF. The CDR3 DNA is TGTGCCAGCAGCAGGGAGGGCCTAAATTCACCCCTCCACTTT.

The chain couples TRBV9 to TRBJ2-5; 13 bases align to TRBD2. The length of the CDR3 is 15 residues. Trimming at V came to 0 bases and at J to 5 bases, leaving 1 base not matched to a gene. Germline V CDR1 and CDR2: SGDLS, YYNGEE. CDR3 sequence reads: CASSVGTSGGETQYF. In DNA form, the CDR3 reads TGTGCCAGCAGCGTAGGGACTAGCGGGGGTGAGACCCAGTACTTC.

This clone was observed once. The chain has TRBV13 and TRBJ2-1, with TRBD2 as a possible D gene (6 bases). Germline V gives CDR1 PRHDT, CDR2 FYEKMQ (reference sequence). V shed 0 bases and J shed 6 bases, with 12 bases lying between them. The CDR3 runs to 15 residues. The CDR3 nucleotides read TGTGCCAGCAGCTTAGGGCGGGGTAGCCCCAATGAGCAGTTCTTC. This encodes CASSLGRGSPNEQFF.

The chain combines TRBV2 with TRBJ1-3; D uncertain. This CDR3 is 14 amino acids long. Trimming shortened V by 7 bases and J by 4 bases, and 14 bases separated the two germline ends. Germline-derived CDR1 and CDR2 are SNHLY and FYNNEI. CDR3 nucleotides: TGTGCCAGCAAGGAGGACCCGACCGGAAACACCATATATTTT. Protein sequence: CASKEDPTGNTIYF.